This TCR beta chain was obtained from a study of blood T cell repertoires in COVID-19. Study details: Italy, Spain and the United States were the sources of the convalescent and acute COVID-19 samples.

Clones were sequenced by immunoSEQ multiplex PCR, and TCRdb holds only the in-frame ones, with some missing. Here the sample spans approximately 160,000 clones, about 90% being singletons. Trimming left V 3 bases short and J 4 bases short, with 10 bases between. Per the germline V gene, CDR1 is SGHTA and CDR2 is FQGNSA. This CDR3 comprises 15 residues. Participants were aged about 18 to 100 years from some 24 US areas. Donors of Cohort 3 who recovered were those that had two negative PCRs, clearance, or symptom resolution. This TCR came from a woman aged 50 to 65 who had recovered from COVID-19. The specimen was PBMCs or T cells enriched from blood (not recorded which). The rearrangement uses TRBV7-2 and TRBJ1-6, with a weak D call TRBD1 (5 bases). This CDR3 is CASSLTAIYNSPLHF. CDR3 sequence (DNA): TGTGCCAGCAGCTTGACAGCCATTTATAATTCACCCCTCCACTTT.